What follows are 2 T cell receptor beta chains derived from one specimen sequenced in a study of blood T cell repertoires in COVID-19. Only in-frame clones appear in the TCRdb table, and some are missing; sequencing was by immunoSEQ multiplex PCR. The repertoire has about 320,000 clones, about 86% of them found once; the top ten carry approximately 1.3%. Material: peripheral blood. The receptors derive from a woman between 45 and 60 years old with acute or convalescent COVID-19.

This chain links TRBV6-2 or TRBV6-3 with TRBJ2-3, with TRBD2 matching over 16 bases. The germline V gene has CDR1 MNHEY and CDR2 SVGEGT. The ends lost 5 bases at V and 7 bases at J; junction bases unmatched: 12. CDR3 length equals 18 residues. Written as DNA, the CDR3 is TGTGCCAGCAGTACGGGACTAGCGGGGGGGGGCGGACCCTATACGCAGTATTTT. Protein sequence: CASSTGLAGGGGPYTQYF.

The chain joins TRBV12-3 or TRBV12-4 to TRBJ1-1; the D is unclear. V was shortened by 7 bases and J by 2 bases, with 11 bases between the two germline ends. CDR3 size: 13 residues. CDR3 coding DNA: TGTGCCAGCAATTGGGCTTTAAACACTGAAGCTTTCTTT. This codes for CASNWALNTEAFF.